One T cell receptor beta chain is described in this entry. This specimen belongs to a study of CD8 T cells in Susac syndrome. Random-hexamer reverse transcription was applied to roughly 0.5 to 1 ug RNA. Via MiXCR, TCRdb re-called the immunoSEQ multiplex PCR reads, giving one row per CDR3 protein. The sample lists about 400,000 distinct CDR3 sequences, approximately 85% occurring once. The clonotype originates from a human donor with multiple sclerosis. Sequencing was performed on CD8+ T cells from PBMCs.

The CDR3 nucleotides are TGCGCCGCGAGAGAGCAGTACCAAGAGACCCAGTACTTC. This encodes CAAREQYQETQYF. This sequence joins TRBV10-2 and TRBJ2-5, with no clear D. V shed 11 bases and J shed 0 bases, with 13 bases lying between them. This CDR3 region has 13 residues. Germline V gene data show CDR1 as WSHSY and CDR2 as SAAADI.